The table lists the clone carrying this T cell receptor beta chain with a few counts. Its specificity is unknown. These data are taken from a study of T-cell reconstitution after alpha-beta-depleted transplantation in children. Study-level findings and limits: T cells produced anew were the main source of T-cell counts and diversity one year after transplant. Diversity of TCRbeta at day 60 was high in some patients, arising from surviving recipient T cells and thymic progenitors. Alpha-beta T cells present about two months after transplant were reported to originate from several hundred expanded graft clones.

Unique molecular identifiers were incorporated during preparation of the TCRbeta library. MiXCR, applied by TCRdb to the PCR reads, yields one record per CDR3 protein. In the table there are under 150,000 distinct CDR3 sequences, roughly 9.7% of which are singletons. Between the trimmed V and J ends, which lost 7 bases and 1 base, there was a span of 4 bases. Per germline, CDR1 MNHEY and CDR2 SMNVEV (reference sequence). This CDR3 contains 11 residues. The specimen was PBMCs, mostly from graft donor cells, collected 180 days after TCRalphabeta/CD19-depleted stem cell transplant. The sequence was obtained from a girl under three years old who had a stem cell transplant for combined immunodeficiency, so the T cells may come from the graft donor. The V and J genes are TRBV27 and TRBJ1-1; D remains ambiguous. CDR3 coding DNA: TGTGCCAGCAAGACGAACACTGAAGCTTTCTTT. It encodes CASKTNTEAFF.